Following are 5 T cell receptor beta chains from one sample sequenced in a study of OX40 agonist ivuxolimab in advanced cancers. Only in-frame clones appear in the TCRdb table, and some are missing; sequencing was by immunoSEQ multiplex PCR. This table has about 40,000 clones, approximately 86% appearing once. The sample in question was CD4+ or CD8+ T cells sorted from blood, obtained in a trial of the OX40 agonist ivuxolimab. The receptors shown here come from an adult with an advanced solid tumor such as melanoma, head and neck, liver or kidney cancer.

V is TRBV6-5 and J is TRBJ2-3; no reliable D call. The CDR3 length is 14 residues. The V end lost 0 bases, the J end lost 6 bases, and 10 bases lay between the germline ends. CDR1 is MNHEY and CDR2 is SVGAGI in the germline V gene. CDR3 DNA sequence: TGTGCCAGCAGTTACTCCCTTCAGAGGGATACGCAGTATTTT. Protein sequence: CASSYSLQRDTQYF.

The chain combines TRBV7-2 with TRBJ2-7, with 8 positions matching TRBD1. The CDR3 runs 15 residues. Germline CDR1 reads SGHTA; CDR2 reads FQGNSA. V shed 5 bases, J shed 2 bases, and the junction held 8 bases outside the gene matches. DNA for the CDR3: TGTGCCAGCAGCCGCCTTGACAGGGGCGCCTACGAGCAGTACTTC. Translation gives CASSRLDRGAYEQYF.

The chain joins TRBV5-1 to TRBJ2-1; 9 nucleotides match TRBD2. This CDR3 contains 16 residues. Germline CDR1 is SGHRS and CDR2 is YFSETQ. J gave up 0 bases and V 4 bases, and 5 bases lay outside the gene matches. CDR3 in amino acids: CASSRSGGASYNEQFF. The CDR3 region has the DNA TGCGCCAGCAGCCGTAGCGGGGGAGCCTCCTACAATGAGCAGTTCTTC.

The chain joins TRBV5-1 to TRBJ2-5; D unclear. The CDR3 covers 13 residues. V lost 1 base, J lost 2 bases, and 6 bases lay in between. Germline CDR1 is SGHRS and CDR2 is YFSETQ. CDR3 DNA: TGCGCCAGCAGCTTGACAGCACAAGAGACCCAGTACTTC. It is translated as CASSLTAQETQYF. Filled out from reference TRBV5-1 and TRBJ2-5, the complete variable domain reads KAGVTQTPRYLIKTRGQQVTLSCSPISGHRSVSWYQQTPGQGLQFLFEYFSETQRNKGNFPGRFSGRQFSNSRSEMNVSTLELGDSALYLCASSLTAQETQYFGPGTRLLVL.

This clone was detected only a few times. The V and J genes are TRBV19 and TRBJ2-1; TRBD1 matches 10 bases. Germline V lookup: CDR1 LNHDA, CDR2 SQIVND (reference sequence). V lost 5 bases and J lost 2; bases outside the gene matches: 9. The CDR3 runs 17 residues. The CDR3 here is CASSSDRGSETYNEQFF. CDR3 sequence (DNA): TGTGCCAGTAGTTCGGACAGGGGGTCAGAAACCTACAATGAGCAGTTCTTC.